This T cell receptor (beta chain) was obtained from a study of shared clonotypes between healthy human individuals (dated by TCRdb to 2019 to 2021). General notes on the study: The cohort comprised a couple of women and a few men aged 18 to 49 years. For each donor, CD4 naive and CD4 memory were each given three plates, CD8 naive was given two plates, and CD8 memory was given one plate. Blood TCR repertoires of 5 or 6 healthy adults were deeply sequenced to estimate repertoire size and the extent of clonotype sharing between individuals. To increase sequencing depth and limit assay-specific biases, TCR repertoire library preparation and sequencing were carried out by different laboratories using diverse techniques. Per donor, leukapheresis produced somewhere between about 0.94 and 9 billion PBMCs. The full study reports these points: Because the study included a small number of donors, the genetic and exposure-history diversity represented was limited. Sampling was restricted to blood, and TCR repertoires in tissue are likely to differ from TCR repertoires in blood. Rarefaction of sorted-subset datasets indicated incomplete sequencing despite the large sequencing depth. Based on pairwise subsampling, the degree of clonotype sharing among donors was expected to be affected by sequencing depth. Higher generation probabilities were observed for clonotypes shared by all four sorted-subset donors than for non-shared clonotypes. Approximately 5% of naive CD4, 3.5% of naive CD8, 2.3% of memory CD4, and about 0.4% of memory CD8 clonotypes were shared across several donors. Estimated clonotype richness was generally larger for naive than for memory subsets.

In its sample, this clone was seen a few times. Its antigen has not been determined. Nothing much larger sits one base from this clone, and base qualities are not available. The donors were healthy, HIV-negative adults with no recently reported acute infections or vaccinations. All donors were Caucasian adults living in Nashville, Tennessee, USA. The CD8 memory samples were a combination of magnetically selected CD45RO+ cells and CCR7-negative CD45RA+ effector memory (TemRA) cells. Blood was collected by leukapheresis, and PBMCs were isolated by Ficoll-Histopaque density gradient centrifugation and then cryopreserved in liquid nitrogen vapor phase. Analytical flow cytometry was used to check the purity and quantity of every magnetically sorted T cell population. Genomic DNA was isolated from each sorted fraction and quantified by UV absorbance on a Nanodrop 2000c. Using the deep immunoSEQ assay, multiplex PCR amplified TCR CDR3 regions from genomic DNA. Extracted genomic DNA from each cell subset was spread evenly across all wells of several immunoSEQ 96-well plates, with each plate serving as a replicate. Each replicate PCR for sorted subsets received around 210 ng genomic DNA, equal to roughly 30,000 T cell genomes. The purified libraries were quantified using a Qubit 3.0 fluorometer, sized with a Bioanalyzer 2100, and then quantified again using the KAPA Library Quantification kit. Every immunoSEQ 96-well plate was sequenced on a separate single-read 150-cycle Illumina NextSeq 550 flow cell. Per the original workflow: Because the immunoSEQ output included only junctional sequences and no quality scores, the filtering could not be the same as the filtering used for full-length reads. Sequences were annotated with PyIR, a Python wrapper for IgBLAST v1.9, and V/J genes and CDR3 were assigned using IMGT germline references. Any read was removed if the V/J assignment was weak (E-value above 1e-6), the CDR3 was missing, or the read contained stop codons, out-of-frame junctions, or ambiguous translated residues. A V3J clonotype was defined by an identical inferred V gene, J gene, and CDR3 amino acid sequence. Percentage overlap between repertoires was computed as shared unique clonotypes divided by the size of the smaller repertoire. RTK rarefaction, the Chao1 estimator, and Recon v2.1 estimates of unobserved clonotypes were used to assess repertoire richness. For all TCRbeta clonotypes obtained by the gDNA method from four donors, generation probabilities were computed with OLGA. Held by TCRdb, this immuneACCESS table contains in-frame sequences only and omits some clones. Under half of the omission traces to an unresolved V gene where checked; the cause of the rest is unknown. V and J calls and clone size are as listed in that table; D and trimming were resolved from the DNA. In this sample the table shows tens of thousands of clones, about 63% of which occur a single time. Roughly 56% of the sample comes from the top ten.

The sequencing input was memory CD8+ T cells sorted from blood. The meaning of the sample's cell subset or site label: CD45RO+ cells pooled with CCR7-negative TemRA cells. This sequence was found in a man aged 30-40 years in good health.

The nucleotide sequence reads as follows: TGTGCCAGCAGCCAAGATAACAATGAGCAGTTCTTC. It translates to CASSQDNNEQFF. The V and J segments used are TRBV9 and TRBJ2-1; no D gene is confidently identified. The CDR3 has 12 amino acids, counting the end cysteine and phenylalanine. Of the read, only the CDR3 DNA is kept; its 36 bases are in frame from base 1. V gives up 4 bases and J gives up 5 bases, and the segment between their germline ends measures 7 bases. Based on the germline V gene, the CDR1 and CDR2 sequences are SGDLS and YYNGEE.